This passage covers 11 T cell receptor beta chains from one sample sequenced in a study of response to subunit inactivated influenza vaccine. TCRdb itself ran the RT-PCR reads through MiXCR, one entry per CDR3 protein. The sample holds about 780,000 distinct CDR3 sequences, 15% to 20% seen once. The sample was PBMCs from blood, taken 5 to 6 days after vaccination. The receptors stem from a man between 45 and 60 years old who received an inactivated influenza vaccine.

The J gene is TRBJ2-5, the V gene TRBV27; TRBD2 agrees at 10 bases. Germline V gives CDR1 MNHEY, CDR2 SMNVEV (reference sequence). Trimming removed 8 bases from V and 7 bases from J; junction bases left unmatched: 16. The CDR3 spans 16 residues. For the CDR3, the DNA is TGTGCCAGCGGTCTAGCGGGAGTACACCGTAAAGGGACCCAGTACTTC. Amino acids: CASGLAGVHRKGTQYF.

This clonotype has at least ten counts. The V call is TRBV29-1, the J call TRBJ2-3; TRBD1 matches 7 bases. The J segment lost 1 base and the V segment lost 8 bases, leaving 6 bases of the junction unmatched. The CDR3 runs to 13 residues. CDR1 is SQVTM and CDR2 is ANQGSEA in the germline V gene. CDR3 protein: CSPGQVRTDTQYF. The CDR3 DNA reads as TGCAGCCCCGGACAGGTTCGCACAGATACGCAGTATTTT.

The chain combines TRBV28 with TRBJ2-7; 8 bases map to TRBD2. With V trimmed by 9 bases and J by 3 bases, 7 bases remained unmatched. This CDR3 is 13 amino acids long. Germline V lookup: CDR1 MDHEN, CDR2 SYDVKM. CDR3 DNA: TGTGCCAGTACTAGCGGAGATAACTACGAGCAGTACTTC. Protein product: CASTSGDNYEQYF. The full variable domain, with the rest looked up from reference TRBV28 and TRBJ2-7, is DVKVTQSSRYLVKRTGEKVFLECVQDMDHENMFWYRQDPGLGLRLIYFSYDVKMKEKGDIPEGYSVSREKKERFSLILESASTNQTSMYLCASTSGDNYEQYFGPGTRLTVT.

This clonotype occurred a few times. The CDR3: CASSATGAVLGYTF. CDR3 DNA: TGTGCCAGCAGCGCCACGGGTGCCGTCCTCGGCTACACCTTC. The chain joins TRBV9 to TRBJ1-2; no clear D. The germline V and J ends were trimmed by 3 bases and 8 bases, with 17 bases remaining between them. This CDR3 contains 14 residues. Germline CDR1 is SGDLS and CDR2 is YYNGEE.

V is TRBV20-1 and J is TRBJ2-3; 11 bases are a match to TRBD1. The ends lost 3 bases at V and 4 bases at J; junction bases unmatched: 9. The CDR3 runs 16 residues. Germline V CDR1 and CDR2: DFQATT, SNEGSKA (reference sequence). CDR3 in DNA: TGCAGTGCTAGGGGGACCGGACAGGGGGCTCCAGATACGCAGTATTTT. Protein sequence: CSARGTGQGAPDTQYF.

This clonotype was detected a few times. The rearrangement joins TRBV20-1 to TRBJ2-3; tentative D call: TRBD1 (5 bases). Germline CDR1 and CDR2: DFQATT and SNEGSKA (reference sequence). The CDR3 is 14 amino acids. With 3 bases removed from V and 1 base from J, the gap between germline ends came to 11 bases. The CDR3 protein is CSARGRGGTDTQYF. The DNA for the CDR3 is TGCAGTGCTAGGGGTAGGGGCGGCACAGATACGCAGTATTTT.

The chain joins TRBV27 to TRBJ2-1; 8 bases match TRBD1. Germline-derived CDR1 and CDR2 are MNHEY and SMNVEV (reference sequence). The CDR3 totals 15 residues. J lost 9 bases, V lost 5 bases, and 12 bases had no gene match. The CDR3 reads CASSPGQGVTIEQFF. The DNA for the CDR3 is TGTGCCAGCAGTCCCGGACAGGGTGTCACAATTGAGCAGTTCTTC.

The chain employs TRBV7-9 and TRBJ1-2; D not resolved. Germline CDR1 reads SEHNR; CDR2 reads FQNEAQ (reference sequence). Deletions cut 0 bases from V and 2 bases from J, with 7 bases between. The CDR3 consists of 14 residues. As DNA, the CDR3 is TGTGCCAGCAGCTTAGCCTCGCCAAACTATGGCTACACCTTC. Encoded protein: CASSLASPNYGYTF.

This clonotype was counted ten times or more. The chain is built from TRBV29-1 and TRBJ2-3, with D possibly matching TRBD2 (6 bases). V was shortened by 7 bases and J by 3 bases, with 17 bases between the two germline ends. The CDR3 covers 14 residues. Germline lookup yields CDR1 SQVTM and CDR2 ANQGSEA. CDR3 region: CSARFRRVTDTQYF. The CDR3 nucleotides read TGCAGCGCCCGGTTTAGGAGGGTGACAGATACGCAGTATTTT.

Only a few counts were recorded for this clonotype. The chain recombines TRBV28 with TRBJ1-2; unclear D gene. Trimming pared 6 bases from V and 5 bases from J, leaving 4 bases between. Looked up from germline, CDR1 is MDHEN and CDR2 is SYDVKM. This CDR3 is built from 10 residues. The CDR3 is CASRQYGYTF. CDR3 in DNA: TGTGCCAGCAGGCAGTATGGCTACACCTTC.

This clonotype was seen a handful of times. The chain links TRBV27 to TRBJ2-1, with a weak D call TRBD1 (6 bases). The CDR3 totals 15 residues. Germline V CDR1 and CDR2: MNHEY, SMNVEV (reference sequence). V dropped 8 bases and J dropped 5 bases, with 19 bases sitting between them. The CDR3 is CASLKGQGNHNEQFF. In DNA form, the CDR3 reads TGTGCCAGCCTGAAGGGACAAGGGAACCACAATGAGCAGTTCTTC.